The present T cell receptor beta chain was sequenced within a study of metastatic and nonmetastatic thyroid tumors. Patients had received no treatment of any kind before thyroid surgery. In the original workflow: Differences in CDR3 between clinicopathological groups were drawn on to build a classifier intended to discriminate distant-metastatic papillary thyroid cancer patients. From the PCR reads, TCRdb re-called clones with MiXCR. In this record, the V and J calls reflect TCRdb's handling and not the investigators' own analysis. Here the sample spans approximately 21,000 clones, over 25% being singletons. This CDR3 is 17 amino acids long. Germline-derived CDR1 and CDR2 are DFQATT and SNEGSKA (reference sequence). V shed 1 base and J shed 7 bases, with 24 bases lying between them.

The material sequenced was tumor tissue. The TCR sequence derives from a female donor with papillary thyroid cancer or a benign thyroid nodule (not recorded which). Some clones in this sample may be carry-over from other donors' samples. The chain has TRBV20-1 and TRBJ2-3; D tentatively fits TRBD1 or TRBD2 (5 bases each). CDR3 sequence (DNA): TGCAGTGCTAGAGGCTACGCGAGCTGGGGGTTCTCATATACGCAGTATTTT. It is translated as CSARGYASWGFSYTQYF.